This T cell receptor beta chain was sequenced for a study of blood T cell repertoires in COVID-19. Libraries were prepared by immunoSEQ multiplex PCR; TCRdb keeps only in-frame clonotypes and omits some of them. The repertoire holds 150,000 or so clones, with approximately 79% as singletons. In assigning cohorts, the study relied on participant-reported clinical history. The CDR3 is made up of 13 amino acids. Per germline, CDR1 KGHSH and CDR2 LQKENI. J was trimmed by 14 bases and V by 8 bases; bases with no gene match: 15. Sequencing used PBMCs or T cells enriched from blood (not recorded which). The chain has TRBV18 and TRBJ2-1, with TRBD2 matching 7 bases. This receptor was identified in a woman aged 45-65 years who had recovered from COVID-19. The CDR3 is CASTTTDAGVKFF. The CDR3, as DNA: TGTGCCAGCACGACGACTGATGCGGGGGTGAAGTTCTTC.